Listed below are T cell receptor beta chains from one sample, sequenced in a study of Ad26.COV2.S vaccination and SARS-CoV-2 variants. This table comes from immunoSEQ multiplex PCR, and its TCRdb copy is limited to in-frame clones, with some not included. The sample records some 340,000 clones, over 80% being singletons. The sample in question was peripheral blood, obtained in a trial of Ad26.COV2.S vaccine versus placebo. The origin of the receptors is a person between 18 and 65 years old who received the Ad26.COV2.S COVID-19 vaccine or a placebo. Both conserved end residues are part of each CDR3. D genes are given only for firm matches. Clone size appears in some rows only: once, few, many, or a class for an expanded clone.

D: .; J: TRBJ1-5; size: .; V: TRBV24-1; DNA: TGTGCCACCAGTGATTCTACCGGCAATCAGCCCCAGCATTTT; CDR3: CATSDSTGNQPQHF
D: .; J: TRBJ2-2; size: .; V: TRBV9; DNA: TGTGCCAGCAGCGCCTCGGTCCTTAACACCGGGGAGCTGTTTTTT; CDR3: CASSASVLNTGELFF
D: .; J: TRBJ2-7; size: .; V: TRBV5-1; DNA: TGCGCCAGCAGCTTGAGGTCGGCAGTGTACGAGCAGTACTTC; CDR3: CASSLRSAVYEQYF
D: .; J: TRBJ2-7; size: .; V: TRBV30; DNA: TGTGCCTGGAGTACCCCGGGGCGGTACGAGCAGTACTTC; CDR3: CAWSTPGRYEQYF
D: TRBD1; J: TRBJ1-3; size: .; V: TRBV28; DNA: TGTGCCAGCAGTTTATTAGGACAGGTCTCTGGAAACACCATATATTTT; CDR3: CASSLLGQVSGNTIYF
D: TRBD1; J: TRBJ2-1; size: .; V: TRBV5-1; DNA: TGCGCCAGCAGCGCACTAGAGGGGGCGTACAATGAGCAGTTCTTC; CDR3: CASSALEGAYNEQFF
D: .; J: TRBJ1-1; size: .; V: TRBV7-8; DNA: TGTGCCAGCAGTTTTTTGCCACAGGTCGCGGGGAACACTGAAGCTTTCTTT; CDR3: CASSFLPQVAGNTEAFF
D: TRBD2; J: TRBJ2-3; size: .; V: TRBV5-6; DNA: TGTGCCAGCAGCTTGGGAAGCGGGGTTGCCACAGATACGCAGTATTTT; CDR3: CASSLGSGVATDTQYF
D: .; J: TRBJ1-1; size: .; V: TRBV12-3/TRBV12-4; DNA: TGTGCCAGCAGTAGACAGCTAGAAGCTTTCTTT; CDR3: CASSRQLEAFF
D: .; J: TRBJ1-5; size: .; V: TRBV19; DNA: TGTGCCAGTAGTCGGGGGGACGAGGGAATGTTTAGTCAGCCCCAGCATTTT; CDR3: CASSRGDEGMFSQPQHF
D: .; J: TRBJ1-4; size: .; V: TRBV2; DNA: TGTGCCAGCAGTGAAGTGGGGCCTTTCGGTTTTAATGAAAAACTGTTTTTT; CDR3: CASSEVGPFGFNEKLFF
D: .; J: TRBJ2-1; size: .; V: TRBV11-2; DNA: TGTGCCAGCAGCCGAACTATCAGGAACCCTTTCTCCTACAATGAGCAGTTCTTC; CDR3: CASSRTIRNPFSYNEQFF
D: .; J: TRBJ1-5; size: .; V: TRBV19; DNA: TGTGCCAGTAGTATAGATCACCCCGGGTTCGGCAATCAGCCCCAGCATTTT; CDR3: CASSIDHPGFGNQPQHF
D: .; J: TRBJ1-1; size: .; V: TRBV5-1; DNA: TGCGCCAGCAGCTTTGTTCAGGGGATGAACACTGAAGCTTTCTTT; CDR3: CASSFVQGMNTEAFF
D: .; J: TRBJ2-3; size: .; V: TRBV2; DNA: TGTGCCAGCAGTGAGACGGGCGACAGTATAATAAGTTGGCAGTATTTT; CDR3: CASSETGDSIISWQYF
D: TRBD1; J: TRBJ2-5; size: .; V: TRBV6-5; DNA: TGTGCCAGCAGTACTTACAGGGGTAAGGAGACCCAGTACTTC; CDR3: CASSTYRGKETQYF
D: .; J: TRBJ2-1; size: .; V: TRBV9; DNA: TGTGATAAAGGACAGAGAAACAATGAGCAGTTCTTC; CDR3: CDKGQRNNEQFF
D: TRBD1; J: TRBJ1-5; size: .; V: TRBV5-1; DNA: TGCGCCAGCAGTCCGGGACAGGGGGGTGTGTACGGTAACCAGCCCCAGCATTTT; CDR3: CASSPGQGGVYGNQPQHF
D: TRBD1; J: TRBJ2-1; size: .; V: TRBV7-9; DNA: TGTGCCAGCAGCACCAACAGGGGAGCCTACAATGAGCAGTTCTTC; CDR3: CASSTNRGAYNEQFF
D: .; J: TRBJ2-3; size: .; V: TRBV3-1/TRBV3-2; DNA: TGTGCCAGCAGTTCGCGATCGGGGCCGCAGTATTTT; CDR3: CASSSRSGPQYF
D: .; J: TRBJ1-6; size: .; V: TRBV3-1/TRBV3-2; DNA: TGTGCCAGCAGCCCCTCGGCTCAGGATTCACCCCTCCACTTT; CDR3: CASSPSAQDSPLHF
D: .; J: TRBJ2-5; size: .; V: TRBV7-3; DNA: TGTGCCAGCAGCCTGACTTATCGGGAGACCCAGTACTTC; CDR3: CASSLTYRETQYF
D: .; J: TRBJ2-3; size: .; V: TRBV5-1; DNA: TGCGCCAGCAGGGGGGTGGGCGGAGATACGCAGTATTTT; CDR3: CASRGVGGDTQYF
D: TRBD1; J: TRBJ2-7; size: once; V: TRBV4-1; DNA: TGCGCCAGCAGCCATCCTAGGACAGGGAAAGGCGAGCAGTACTTC; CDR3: CASSHPRTGKGEQYF
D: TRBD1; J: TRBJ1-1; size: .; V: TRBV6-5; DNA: TGTGCCAGCAGGGACGACAGGGCGGGAGCTTTCTTT; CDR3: CASRDDRAGAFF
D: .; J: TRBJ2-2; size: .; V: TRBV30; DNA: TGTGCCTGGAGTAGGGGCACCGGGGAGCTGTTTTTT; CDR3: CAWSRGTGELFF
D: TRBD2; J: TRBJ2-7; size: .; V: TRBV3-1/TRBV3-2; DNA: TGTGCCAGCAGCCAAGTGACTAGCGGGGAACGGGACTTC; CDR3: CASSQVTSGERDF
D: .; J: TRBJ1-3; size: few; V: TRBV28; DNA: TGTGCCAGCAGTTTATATAGGAATCCCCAAACGGACACCATATATTTT; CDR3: CASSLYRNPQTDTIYF
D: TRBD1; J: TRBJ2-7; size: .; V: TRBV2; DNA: TGTGCCAGCAAGAAAAGTGACAGGGGCTACGAGCAGTACTTC; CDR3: CASKKSDRGYEQYF
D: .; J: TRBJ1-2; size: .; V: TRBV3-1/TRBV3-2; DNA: TGTGCCAGCAGCCAAGGAGTGGATGGCTACACCTTC; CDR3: CASSQGVDGYTF
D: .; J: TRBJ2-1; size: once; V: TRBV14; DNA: TGTGCCAGCAGCCGAGGGCTAGGGAGCTCCTACAATGAGCAGTTCTTC; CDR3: CASSRGLGSSYNEQFF
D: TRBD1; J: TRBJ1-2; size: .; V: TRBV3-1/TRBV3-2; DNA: TGTGCCAGCAGCCAGGACAGGGGTTTTTCAGGCGGCTACACCTTC; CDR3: CASSQDRGFSGGYTF
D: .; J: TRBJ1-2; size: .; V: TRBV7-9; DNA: TGTGCCAGCAGCTTAGCCCAGGGGCCCTACACCTTC; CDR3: CASSLAQGPYTF
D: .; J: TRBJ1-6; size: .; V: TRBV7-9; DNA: TGTGCCAGCAGCTTAGGGGCCTGGGCAGGATCACCCCTCCACTTT; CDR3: CASSLGAWAGSPLHF
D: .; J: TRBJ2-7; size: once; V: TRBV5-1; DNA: TGCGCCAGCAGCTCGGAGGACGGCGGCGACGAGCAGTACTTC; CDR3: CASSSEDGGDEQYF
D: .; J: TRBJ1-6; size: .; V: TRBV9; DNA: TGTGCCAGCAGCGGTCCCGGTGGGGGCTCCTATAATTCACCCCTCCACTTT; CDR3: CASSGPGGGSYNSPLHF
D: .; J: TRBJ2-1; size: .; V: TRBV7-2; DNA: TGTGCCAGCAGCTTGCCCCTCGGGAGAAGGGGGGGGCCCTACAATGAGCAGTTCTTC; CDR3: CASSLPLGRRGGPYNEQFF
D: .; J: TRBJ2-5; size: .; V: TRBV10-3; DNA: TGTGCCTCCAATACGGGGCAGGAGACCCAGTACTTC; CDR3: CASNTGQETQYF
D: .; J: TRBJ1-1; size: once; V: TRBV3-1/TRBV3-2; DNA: TGTGCCAGCAGCCGAGCCATGAACACTGAAGCTTTCTTT; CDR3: CASSRAMNTEAFF
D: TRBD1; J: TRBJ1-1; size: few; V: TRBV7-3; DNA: TGTGCCAGCAGCCCTCTTGGGGACAGGGATGGTGAAGCTTTCTTT; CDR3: CASSPLGDRDGEAFF
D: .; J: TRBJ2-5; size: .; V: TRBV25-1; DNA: TGTGCCAGCAGTGAGATGGGTGAAGCAGAGACCCAGTACTTC; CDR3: CASSEMGEAETQYF
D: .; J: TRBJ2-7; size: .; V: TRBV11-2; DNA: TGTGCCAGCAGCTTAGTCCACGAGCAGTACTTC; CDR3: CASSLVHEQYF
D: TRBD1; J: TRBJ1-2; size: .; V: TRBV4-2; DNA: TGTGCCAGCAGCCTCCCCGACAGGGGGCTTGGCTACACCTTC; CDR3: CASSLPDRGLGYTF
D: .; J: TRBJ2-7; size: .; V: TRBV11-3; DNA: TGTGCCAGCAGCCCGGCGCCGGGACTCGAGCAGTACTTC; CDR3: CASSPAPGLEQYF
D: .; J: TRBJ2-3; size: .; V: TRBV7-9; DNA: TGTGCCAGCAGCTTACGGGGAAAAGATACGCAGTATTTT; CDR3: CASSLRGKDTQYF
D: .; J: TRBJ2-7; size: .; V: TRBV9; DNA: TGTGCCAGCAGCGTAGGCGGCAGGGGATACGAGCAGTACTTC; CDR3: CASSVGGRGYEQYF
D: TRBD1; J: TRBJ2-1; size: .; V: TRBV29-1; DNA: TGCAGCGTTGCGCTGGGACAGGGGTTTTCCAATGAGCAGTTCTTC; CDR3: CSVALGQGFSNEQFF
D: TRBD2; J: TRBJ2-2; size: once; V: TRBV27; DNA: TGTGCCAGCAGTAAACTAGCGGGGGGGTCCGGGGAGCTGTTTTTT; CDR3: CASSKLAGGSGELFF
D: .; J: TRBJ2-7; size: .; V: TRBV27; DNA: TGTGCCAGCAGCTCAGGGGCAGGGGCCGAGCAGTACTTC; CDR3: CASSSGAGAEQYF
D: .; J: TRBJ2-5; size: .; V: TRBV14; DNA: TGTGCCAGCAGCCAAGGGGGAGAGACCCAGTACTTC; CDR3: CASSQGGETQYF
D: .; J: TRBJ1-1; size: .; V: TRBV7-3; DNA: TGTGCCAGCAGCCCCGGAGACGCGTCGGAAGCTTTCTTT; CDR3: CASSPGDASEAFF